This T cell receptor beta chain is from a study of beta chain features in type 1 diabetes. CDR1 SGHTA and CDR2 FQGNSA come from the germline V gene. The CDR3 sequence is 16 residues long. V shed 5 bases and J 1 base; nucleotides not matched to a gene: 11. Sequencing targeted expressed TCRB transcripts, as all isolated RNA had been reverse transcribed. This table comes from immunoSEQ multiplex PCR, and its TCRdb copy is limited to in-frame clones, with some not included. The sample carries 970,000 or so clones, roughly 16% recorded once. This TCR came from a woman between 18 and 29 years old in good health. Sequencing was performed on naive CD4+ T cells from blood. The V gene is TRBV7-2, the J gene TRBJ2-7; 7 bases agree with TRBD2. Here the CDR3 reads CASSTRRGVPSYEQYF. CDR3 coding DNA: TGTGCCAGCAGCACGCGCCGGGGGGTCCCATCCTACGAGCAGTACTTC.